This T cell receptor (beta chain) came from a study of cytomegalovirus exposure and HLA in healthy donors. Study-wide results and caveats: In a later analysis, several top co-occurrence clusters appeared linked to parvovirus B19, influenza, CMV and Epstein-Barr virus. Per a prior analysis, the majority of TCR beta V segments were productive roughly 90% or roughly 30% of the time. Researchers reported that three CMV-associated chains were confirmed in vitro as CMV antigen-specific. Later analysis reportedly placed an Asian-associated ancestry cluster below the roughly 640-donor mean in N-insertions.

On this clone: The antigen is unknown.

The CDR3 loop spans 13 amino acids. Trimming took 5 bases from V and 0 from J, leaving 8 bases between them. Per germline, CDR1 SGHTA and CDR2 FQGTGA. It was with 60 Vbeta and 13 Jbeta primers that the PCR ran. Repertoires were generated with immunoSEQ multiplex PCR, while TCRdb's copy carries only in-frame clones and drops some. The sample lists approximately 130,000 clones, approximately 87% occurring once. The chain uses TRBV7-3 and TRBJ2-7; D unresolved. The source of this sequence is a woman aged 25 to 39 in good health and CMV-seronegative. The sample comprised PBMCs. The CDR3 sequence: CASSPPGSYEQYF. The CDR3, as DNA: TGTGCCAGCAGCCCCCCCGGCTCCTACGAGCAGTACTTC.